The sequence of this TCR beta chain was determined in a study of graft-versus-host responses after intestinal transplantation (dated by TCRdb to 2020 to 2023). Regarding the research as a whole: Multivisceral, liver-intestinal, or isolated intestinal transplants were received by the recipients. Every recipient was given anti-thymocyte globulin induction, followed by approximately three years of maintenance tacrolimus and steroids. After intestinal transplantation, graft-versus-host and host-versus-graft alloreactive T cell clones were followed in the graft, circulation and bone marrow using bulk TCR-beta CDR3 sequencing. To identify alloreactive clones, pre-transplant mixed lymphocyte reaction products were sequenced and compared with unstimulated pre-transplant donor and recipient T cells. A cohort of some 24 intestinal transplant recipients, including one retransplant, was enrolled, and 3 patients lacking pretransplant specimens were excluded. A peak of at least 4% donor T cells among recipient peripheral blood mononuclear cells was the definition used for donor T cell macrochimerism. Rather than being sequenced by the commercial service, samples from a few later patients were sequenced in-house on an Illumina MiSeq and processed with MiXCR.

Library generation was performed with the immunoSEQ multiplex PCR assay. High-throughput TCR-beta CDR3 sequencing of genomic DNA from most patients was performed by Adaptive Biotechnologies. The original methods were these. Adaptive's ImmunoSEQ software supplied the TCR sequencing data for 15 to 20 patients, while MiXCR and VDJtools were used to process a few other patients. Because the origin of CDR3 nucleotide sequences shared between donor and recipient could not be assigned, those sequences were removed. Alloreactive clones required at least 2-fold expansion over unstimulated cells and minimum CFSE-low frequency of 0.002% (template counts) or 0.001% (read counts). Mappable clones were those detected in sequenced pre-transplant spleen, lymph node, or MLR CFSE-low populations of the donor or recipient. The cumulative frequency of alloreactive clones was calculated as a percentage of all sequences, weighted by copy number. TCRdb carries this immuneACCESS record with in-frame sequences only. Its versions omit some clonotypes, under half of them owing to an unresolved V gene in the studies checked, with the rest unexplained. The V and J calls and the clone size are those of that table, but D and trimming were determined from the DNA. Across this sample there are 43,000 or so clones, with roughly 93% seen only once. Of the sample, under 7.5% falls within the top ten clones.

A remark on this clone: The antigen this receptor binds is unknown. Base quality data are lacking; no much larger clone is found one base away.

Points the paper makes about the study in general: High GvH to HvG T cell clonal ratios were observed in the allografts of patients with donor T cell macrochimerism. The relatively low number and heterogeneity of intestinal transplant patients limited the conclusions. Early after transplant, peak levels of circulating GvH clones were associated with declines in HvG clones. GvH clones were found in recipient bone marrow, and some of the GvH clones appeared earlier in ileal mucosa or blood, which is consistent with an intestinal mucosal origin.

Via the germline V gene, CDR1 is SGHRS and CDR2 YFSETQ. Measured from the cysteine to the phenylalanine, the CDR3 is 15 residues long. Left in the record is the CDR3 DNA by itself, 45 bases read in frame from the first base. V trim: 4 bases; J trim: 0 bases; unmatched bases: 4. Blood samples were collected up to 4 times in the first month after transplant and then at least monthly when available. The sequence is built from TRBV5-1 and TRBJ2-7, with 10 junctional bases fitting TRBD1. This specimen was PBMCs, taken around 27 months after a first intestinal transplant, on the day of a second. This TCR derives from a human patient who received an intestinal transplant, so some T cells may come from the graft donor. For the CDR3, the sequence is CASSRDRGPSYEQYF. The DNA sequence is TGCGCCAGCAGCAGGGACAGGGGCCCCTCCTACGAGCAGTACTTC.